This T cell receptor beta chain was recorded in a study of shared clonotypes between healthy human individuals. Study information: There were three CD4 naive, three CD4 memory, two CD8 naive and one CD8 memory plates per donor. Study results and limitations: What naive subsets generally showed was a larger estimated richness than memory subsets showed. Researchers sampled only blood; tissue repertoires likely differ.

In replicate PCRs of sorted subsets, approximately 190 ng DNA, tens of thousands of T cell genomes, was used. This table comes from immunoSEQ multiplex PCR, and its TCRdb copy is limited to in-frame clones, with some not included. The table has roughly 2,000,000 clones, about 94% seen once. Cells designated naive CD8 were CD45RO-negative and were positively selected for CCR7, with terminally differentiated effector memory CD45RA+ cells excluded. Note on this clone: The antigen is unknown.

The TCR originated in a man between 18 and 29 years old in good health. Some clones in this sample may be carry-over from other donors' samples. The specimen was naive CD8+ T cells from PBMCs.

CDR3 DNA: TGTGCCAGCAGTTTCGGCCGGACTAGCGAGTACGAGCAGTACTTC. Translated, it gives CASSFGRTSEYEQYF. This sequence joins TRBV27 and TRBJ2-7; 9 nucleotides line up with TRBD2. The germline CDR1 and CDR2 sequences are MNHEY and SMNVEV (reference sequence). The CDR3 is 15 amino acids. V trimming: 3 bases; J trimming: 4 bases; junction bases outside the gene matches: 7.